The 7 T cell receptor beta chains below all came from one sample that was sequenced in a study of low-dose radiotherapy and immunotherapy resistance in tumors. Time point indicated: before trial treatment. First-strand cDNA relied on TRAV- and TRBV-specific primers spanning alpha and beta chains. For amplifying TCRs, the PCR ran for about 22 cycles with Phusion, which was used together with a constant-region primer and the adapter on the V primers. TCRdb reanalysed the reads using MiXCR and keeps one entry per CDR3 protein. The repertoire holds more than 50,000 distinct CDR3 sequences, with 20% to 25% as singletons. The material sequenced was PBMCs, taken before treatment. These receptors originate from a male donor with prostate cancer.

The chain links TRBV6-5 to TRBJ1-2, with a tentative D call TRBD1 (5 bases). CDR3 size: 13 residues. Trimming removed 7 bases at V and 4 bases at J, with 13 bases between. Germline assignment: CDR1 MNHEY and CDR2 SVGAGI. CDR3 sequence: CASKAGSSYGYTF. CDR3 in DNA: TGTGCCAGCAAAGCAGGGTCAAGCTATGGCTACACCTTC.

This clonotype was recorded at least ten times. This chain joins TRBV3-1 and TRBJ2-7; D is ambiguous. Germline lookup yields CDR1 LGHDT and CDR2 YNNKEL (reference sequence). The CDR3 consists of 11 residues. The V end lost 3 bases, the J end lost 4 bases, and 4 bases lay between the germline ends. The CDR3 nucleotides are TGTGCCAGCAGCCATCAATACGAGCAGTACTTC. Amino acids: CASSHQYEQYF.

The V and J genes are TRBV23-1 and TRBJ2-7; D call uncertain. TRBV23-1 carries the ORF label, with uncertain function. The CDR3 has 14 residues. V gave up 0 bases and J gave up 5 bases, with 11 bases separating them. The CDR3 region has the DNA TGCGCCAGCAGTCAATCGACCAGAATCGACGAGCAGTACTTC. It yields the protein CASSQSTRIDEQYF.

This clonotype appeared many times. DNA of the CDR3: TGTGCCAGCAGTGGACAGGGGTCCTATAATTCACCCCTCCACTTT. This encodes CASSGQGSYNSPLHF. The chain has TRBV25-1 and TRBJ1-6, with 8 bases fitting TRBD1. The junction had 0 bases not matched to a gene; V was cut back by 4 bases and J by 1 base. CDR1 is MGHDK and CDR2 is SYGVNS in the germline V gene. This CDR3 comprises 15 residues.

The rearrangement joins TRBV5-1 to TRBJ2-1; D remains ambiguous. Trimming pared 0 bases from V and 8 bases from J, leaving 6 bases between. Germline loops: CDR1 SGHRS, CDR2 YFSETQ. CDR3 length: 12 residues. In nucleotides, the CDR3 is TGCGCCAGCAGCTTGGGGGGTTATGAGCAGTTCTTC. This gives the protein CASSLGGYEQFF.

This chain uses TRBV7-9 with TRBJ2-1; D is unresolved. This CDR3 has 16 amino acids. CDR1 and CDR2 from the germline V gene are SEHNR and FQNEAQ (reference sequence). Trimming left V 3 bases short and J 0 bases short, with 12 bases between. CDR3 loop: CASSFFTLSSYNEQFF. In nucleotides, the CDR3 is TGTGCCAGCAGCTTTTTCACCCTCAGCTCCTACAATGAGCAGTTCTTC.

V gene TRBV28 combines with J gene TRBJ2-3; either TRBD1 or TRBD2 may fit D (6 bases each). Deletions cut 3 bases from V and 3 bases from J, with 13 bases between. CDR1 MDHEN and CDR2 SYDVKM come from the germline V gene. CDR3 length: 15 residues. CDR3: CASSFLGGGTDTQYF. The DNA for the CDR3 is TGTGCCAGCAGTTTTCTAGGGGGAGGTACAGATACGCAGTATTTT. Full variable domain (missing parts from reference TRBV28 and TRBJ2-3): DVKVTQSSRYLVKRTGEKVFLECVQDMDHENMFWYRQDPGLGLRLIYFSYDVKMKEKGDIPEGYSVSREKKERFSLILESASTNQTSMYLCASSFLGGGTDTQYFGPGTRLTVL.